A single T cell receptor (beta chain) is shown here with its context. Participants, roughly 18 to 100 years old, spanned around 26 US areas. Two negative PCRs, clearance, or symptom resolution were required of recovered Cohort 3 donors. Assay used: immunoSEQ multiplex PCR; TCRdb lists only in-frame clones, some missing. The sample consists of more than 250,000 clones, roughly 86% of them appearing once. This sample was included in a study of blood T cell repertoires in COVID-19. Looking at the study overall: The United States, Italy and Spain supplied acute and convalescent COVID-19 samples. Sources were T cells, B-cell-depleted T cells, or PBMCs; the material itself was cDNA or gDNA.

V was pared by 10 bases and J by 8 bases, with 15 bases of the junction left unmatched. The CDR3 is 16 amino acids. Germline V gene data show CDR1 as ENHRY and CDR2 as SYGVKD. This clonotype was obtained from a woman under 30 who had recovered from COVID-19. V gene TRBV10-3 combines with J gene TRBJ1-6, with TRBD1 matching 9 bases. The specimen was PBMCs or T cells enriched from blood (not recorded which). DNA for the CDR3: TGTGCCACGTGGGCCGCCCGGGACAGGGTGGATTCACCCCTCCACTTT. It specifies CATWAARDRVDSPLHF.